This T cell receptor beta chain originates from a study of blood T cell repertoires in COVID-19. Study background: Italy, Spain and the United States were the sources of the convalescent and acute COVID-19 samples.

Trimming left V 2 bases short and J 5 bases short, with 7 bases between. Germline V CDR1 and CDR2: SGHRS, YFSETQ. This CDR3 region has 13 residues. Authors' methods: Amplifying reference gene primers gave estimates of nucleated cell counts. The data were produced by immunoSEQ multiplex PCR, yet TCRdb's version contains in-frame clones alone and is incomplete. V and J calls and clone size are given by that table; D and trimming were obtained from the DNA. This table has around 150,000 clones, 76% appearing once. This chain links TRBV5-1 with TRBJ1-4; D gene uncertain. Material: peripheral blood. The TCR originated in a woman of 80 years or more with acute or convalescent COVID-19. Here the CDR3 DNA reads TGCGCCAGCAGCTTACAGAGCAATGAAAAACTGTTTTTT. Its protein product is CASSLQSNEKLFF.